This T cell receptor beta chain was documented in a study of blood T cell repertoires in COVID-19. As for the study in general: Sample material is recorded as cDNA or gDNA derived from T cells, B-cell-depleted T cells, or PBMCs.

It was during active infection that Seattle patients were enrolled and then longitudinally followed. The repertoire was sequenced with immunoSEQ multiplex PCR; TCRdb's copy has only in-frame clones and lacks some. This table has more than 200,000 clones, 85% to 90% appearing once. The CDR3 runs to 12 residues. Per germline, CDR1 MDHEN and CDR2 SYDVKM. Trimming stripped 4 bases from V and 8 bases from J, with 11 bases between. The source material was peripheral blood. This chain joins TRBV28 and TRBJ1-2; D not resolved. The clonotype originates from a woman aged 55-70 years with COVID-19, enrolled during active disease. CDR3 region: CASSSSERGYTF. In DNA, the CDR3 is TGTGCCAGCAGTTCCTCCGAGAGGGGCTACACCTTC.